One sample yielded the 21 T cell receptor beta chains listed below, sequenced in a study of cytomegalovirus exposure and HLA in healthy donors. Sequenced by immunoSEQ multiplex PCR; TCRdb stores in-frame clones only, minus some. Altogether tens of thousands of clones are present, roughly 83% being singletons, with the ten largest covering roughly an eighth. The material sequenced was PBMCs. These receptors originate from a woman under 30 in good health and CMV-seropositive.

This rearrangement joins TRBV28 to TRBJ2-7; a possible D gene is TRBD1 (5 bases). V shed 2 bases and J shed 7 bases, with 15 bases lying between them. Looked up from germline, CDR1 is MDHEN and CDR2 is SYDVKM. The CDR3 sequence is 14 residues long. The CDR3 here is CASSLTLQGWEQYF. In DNA, the CDR3 is TGTGCCAGCAGTTTAACGTTGCAGGGATGGGAGCAGTACTTC.

V usage is TRBV19 and J usage is TRBJ2-1; 7 nucleotides line up with TRBD2. J was trimmed by 8 bases and V by 8 bases; bases with no gene match: 9. This CDR3 is 13 amino acids long. Germline V gene lookup returns CDR1 LNHDA and CDR2 SQIVND (reference sequence). In nucleotides, the CDR3 is TGTGCCAGTGGAGCGGGGCTAGCGTATGAGCAGTTCTTC. Protein product: CASGAGLAYEQFF.

J is TRBJ1-1 and V is TRBV5-1; the match to TRBD1 covers 9 bases. The germline V gene encodes CDR1 SGHRS and CDR2 YFSETQ. This CDR3 region has 13 residues. V was clipped by 4 bases and J by 9 bases; unmatched bases: 7. The CDR3, as DNA: TGCGCCAGCAGCGCCGGGACAGGGACACAAGCTTTCTTT. This encodes CASSAGTGTQAFF.

This clone was counted a few times. The CDR3 DNA reads as TGTGCCAGCAGCGTCGAGACAGGGATGAGGAAACTGTTTTTT. Translation: CASSVETGMRKLFF. The chain links TRBV9 to TRBJ1-4; 7 positions agree with TRBD1. The trim removed 2 bases at V and 11 bases at J, leaving 9 bases unmatched. The CDR3 extends over 14 amino acids. Per germline, CDR1 SGDLS and CDR2 YYNGEE.

The chain recombines TRBV5-1 with TRBJ2-7; possibly TRBD1 for D (5 bases). Germline CDR1 reads SGHRS; CDR2 reads YFSETQ. V was clipped by 4 bases and J by 5 bases, with 16 bases between them. The CDR3 length is 14 residues. The CDR3 is CASSTQQGIDEQYF. CDR3 coding DNA: TGCGCCAGCAGCACCCAGCAGGGTATCGACGAGCAGTACTTC.

The CDR3 DNA sequence: TGTGCCAGCAGACAGTTTGAGGCAGGGGGTGGCACTGAAGCTTTCTTT. Translating it yields CASRQFEAGGGTEAFF. The gene calls are TRBV28 and TRBJ1-1; 7 positions match TRBD1. Germline V gene sequence: CDR1 MDHEN, CDR2 SYDVKM. V trimming: 6 bases; J trimming: 4 bases; junction bases outside the gene matches: 14. The CDR3 spans 16 residues.

This sequence joins TRBV6-6 and TRBJ2-7, with 8 bases matching TRBD2. CDR3 size: 13 residues. Germline V gene lookup returns CDR1 MNHNY and CDR2 SVGAGI (reference sequence). The trim removed 8 bases at V and 2 bases at J, leaving 5 bases unmatched. Here the CDR3 DNA reads TGTGCCAGCCTCGGGAGGGGGGCCTACGAGCAGTACTTC. It codes for CASLGRGAYEQYF.

This sequence joins TRBV28 and TRBJ1-6; D is perhaps TRBD1 (5 bases). This CDR3 spans 14 amino acids. Trimming pared 7 bases from V and 7 bases from J, leaving 14 bases between. CDR1 and CDR2 from the germline V gene are MDHEN and SYDVKM. CDR3 nucleotide sequence: TGTGCCAGCATTCCCGGGGGAGAAAATTCACCCCTCCACTTT. Protein product: CASIPGGENSPLHF.

This chain joins TRBV19 and TRBJ2-7, with 7 nucleotides matching TRBD1. V lost 5 bases and J lost 2; bases outside the gene matches: 12. There are 16 residues in the CDR3. Germline V gene lookup returns CDR1 LNHDA and CDR2 SQIVND (reference sequence). The CDR3 DNA reads as TGTGCCAGTAGTCCCCTAGACGGACAGGCTACCTACGAGCAGTACTTC. Protein sequence: CASSPLDGQATYEQYF.

In its sample, this clone was seen once. This chain uses TRBV28 with TRBJ1-5, with D perhaps matching TRBD1 (6 bases). The CDR3 runs to 16 residues. Trimming pared 2 bases from V and 2 bases from J, leaving 13 bases between. CDR1 MDHEN and CDR2 SYDVKM come from the germline V gene. Here the CDR3 DNA reads TGTGCCAGCAGTTTACCGGACAGTGTTGGCAATCAGCCCCAGCATTTT. Protein product: CASSLPDSVGNQPQHF.

The chain couples TRBV5-1 to TRBJ1-3; no reliable D call. The CDR3 totals 14 residues. V was trimmed by 2 bases and J by 0 bases, leaving 6 bases between them. Germline-derived CDR1 and CDR2 are SGHRS and YFSETQ. The CDR3, as DNA: TGCGCCAGCAGCTTACAAAGCTCTGGAAACACCATATATTTT. This sequence encodes CASSLQSSGNTIYF.

This clone is a singleton in its sample. The genes are TRBV5-1 and TRBJ2-7, with a possible D match to TRBD2 (6 bases). Between the trimmed V and J ends, which lost 0 bases and 3 bases, there was a span of 10 bases. The CDR3 spans 14 residues. The germline gives CDR1 SGHRS, CDR2 YFSETQ. CDR3 nucleotides: TGCGCCAGCAGCTTGGCTTCGGGGGACTACGAGCAGTACTTC. Translated, it gives CASSLASGDYEQYF. The whole variable domain, filled in from reference TRBV5-1 and TRBJ2-7, reads KAGVTQTPRYLIKTRGQQVTLSCSPISGHRSVSWYQQTPGQGLQFLFEYFSETQRNKGNFPGRFSGRQFSNSRSEMNVSTLELGDSALYLCASSLASGDYEQYFGPGTRLTVT.

CDR3 sequence: CASSLLGEVNEKLFF. In nucleotides, the CDR3 is TGCGCCAGCAGCTTGCTCGGGGAGGTTAATGAAAAACTGTTTTTT. The chain employs TRBV5-1 and TRBJ1-4; D not certain. Trimming stripped 1 base from V and 4 bases from J, with 11 bases between. Germline assignment: CDR1 SGHRS and CDR2 YFSETQ. This CDR3 contains 15 residues.

This clone was detected a few times. V is TRBV4-1 and J is TRBJ2-7; TRBD2 matches 8 bases. Germline V lookup: CDR1 MGHRA, CDR2 YSYEKL. This CDR3 is built from 15 residues. With V trimmed by 0 bases and J by 3 bases, 4 bases remained unmatched. The CDR3 nucleotides are TGCGCCAGCAGCCAAGATTGGCGGGGGGACTACGAGCAGTACTTC. Translating it yields CASSQDWRGDYEQYF.

V is TRBV2 and J is TRBJ1-6, with 7 bases aligning to TRBD1. CDR3 length: 13 residues. J gave up 7 bases and V 8 bases, and 5 bases lay outside the gene matches. The germline V gene has CDR1 SNHLY and CDR2 FYNNEI. The CDR3 spells CASPRDSNSPLHF. Written as DNA, the CDR3 is TGTGCCAGCCCCCGGGACAGCAATTCACCCCTCCACTTT.

The rearrangement joins TRBV4-1 to TRBJ2-2; no clear D. CDR1 and CDR2 from the germline V gene are MGHRA and YSYEKL. Trimming removed 1 base from V and 3 bases from J, with 6 bases in between. The CDR3 sequence is 14 residues long. The CDR3 loop reads CASSQGRDTGELFF. DNA of the CDR3: TGCGCCAGCAGCCAAGGGAGAGACACCGGGGAGCTGTTTTTT.

This clone was seen a few times. The CDR3 DNA reads as TGTGCCAGCAGCAGACGGGGGAACACCGGGGAGCTGTTTTTT. Amino acid sequence: CASSRRGNTGELFF. The V gene is TRBV7-7, the J gene TRBJ2-2, with D perhaps matching TRBD2 (5 bases). Germline loops: CDR1 SSHAT, CDR2 FNYEAQ (reference sequence). Trimming shortened V by 5 bases and J by 1 base, and 8 bases separated the two germline ends. This CDR3 spans 14 amino acids.

This chain joins TRBV9 and TRBJ2-3, with 10 bases lining up with TRBD1. V dropped 2 bases and J dropped 2; count of bases not matched to a gene: 5. This CDR3 contains 16 residues. Germline loops: CDR1 SGDLS, CDR2 YYNGEE. The CDR3 loop reads CASSVRQGAVTDTQYF. In nucleotides, the CDR3 is TGTGCCAGCAGCGTTCGACAGGGGGCAGTCACAGATACGCAGTATTTT.

This sequence joins TRBV5-1 and TRBJ2-2, with TRBD2 identical over 8 bases. Unmatched junction bases numbered 3, after V lost 2 bases and J lost 3 bases. This CDR3 region has 15 residues. CDR1 SGHRS and CDR2 YFSETQ come from the germline V gene. The CDR3 is CASSLPAGDTGELFF. The CDR3 DNA reads as TGCGCCAGCAGCTTACCAGCGGGGGACACCGGGGAGCTGTTTTTT. Full variable domain (rest looked up from reference TRBV5-1 and TRBJ2-2): KAGVTQTPRYLIKTRGQQVTLSCSPISGHRSVSWYQQTPGQGLQFLFEYFSETQRNKGNFPGRFSGRQFSNSRSEMNVSTLELGDSALYLCASSLPAGDTGELFFGEGSRLTVL.

V is TRBV2 and J is TRBJ1-1; tentatively, D is TRBD1 (6 bases). This CDR3 region has 15 residues. V was clipped by 3 bases and J by 8 bases, with 19 bases between them. CDR1 and CDR2 from the germline V gene are SNHLY and FYNNEI. The CDR3 is CASSDMGGGFGEAFF. In nucleotides, the CDR3 is TGTGCCAGCAGTGATATGGGAGGGGGGTTCGGGGAAGCTTTCTTT.

This clone was detected only a few times. V gene TRBV4-1 combines with J gene TRBJ1-3, with a possible D match to TRBD1 (5 bases). The CDR3 sequence is 18 residues long. Germline V lookup: CDR1 MGHRA, CDR2 YSYEKL. V was trimmed by 3 bases and J by 0 bases, leaving 18 bases between them. The CDR3 DNA is TGCGCCAGCAGCCAGGTGGACATGGGCTTTAGCTCTGGAAACACCATATATTTT. This sequence encodes CASSQVDMGFSSGNTIYF.